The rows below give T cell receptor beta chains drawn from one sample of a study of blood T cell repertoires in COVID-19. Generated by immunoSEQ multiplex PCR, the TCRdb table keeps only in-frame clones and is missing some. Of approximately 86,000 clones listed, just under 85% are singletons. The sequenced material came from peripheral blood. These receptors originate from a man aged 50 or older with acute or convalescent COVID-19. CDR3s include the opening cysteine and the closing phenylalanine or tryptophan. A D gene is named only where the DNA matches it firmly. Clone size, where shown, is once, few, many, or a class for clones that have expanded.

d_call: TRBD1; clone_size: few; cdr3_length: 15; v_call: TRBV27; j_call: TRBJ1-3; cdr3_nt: TGTGCCAGCCGACAGGGACAGGGTTTGGGAAACACCATATATTTT; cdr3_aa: CASRQGQGLGNTIYF
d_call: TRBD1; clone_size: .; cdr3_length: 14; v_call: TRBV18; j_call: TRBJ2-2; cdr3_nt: TGTGCCAGCTCACCCCAGGGGGCGGCCGGGGAGCTGTTTTTT; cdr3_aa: CASSPQGAAGELFF
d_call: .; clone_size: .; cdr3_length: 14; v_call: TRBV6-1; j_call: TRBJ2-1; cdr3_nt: TGTGCCAGCAGTGAGGCGGGGGCATACAATGAGCAGTTCTTC; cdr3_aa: CASSEAGAYNEQFF
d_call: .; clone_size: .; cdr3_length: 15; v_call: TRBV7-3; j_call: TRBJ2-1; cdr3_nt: TGTGCCAGCAGCTTAACCCCGCGGAGCTACAATGAGCAGTTCTTC; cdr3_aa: CASSLTPRSYNEQFF
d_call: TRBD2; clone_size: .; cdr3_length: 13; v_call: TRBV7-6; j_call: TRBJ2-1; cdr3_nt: TGTGCCAGCAGCTCTCGACTAGCGGGAGGACAGTTCTTC; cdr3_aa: CASSSRLAGGQFF
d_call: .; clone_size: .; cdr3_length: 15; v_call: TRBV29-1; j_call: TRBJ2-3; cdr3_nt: TGCAGCGGCGCCCTTGAGGCAACCCGCACAGATACGCAGTATTTT; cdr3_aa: CSGALEATRTDTQYF
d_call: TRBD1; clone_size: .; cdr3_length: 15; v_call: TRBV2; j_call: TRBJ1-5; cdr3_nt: TGTGCCAGCAGAGTGGACAGGGGTGGTATTCAGCCCCAGCATTTT; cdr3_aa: CASRVDRGGIQPQHF
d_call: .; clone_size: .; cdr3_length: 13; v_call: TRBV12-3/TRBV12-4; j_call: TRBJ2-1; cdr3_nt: TGTGCCAGCAGTCCCGTCCGGACTAACGAGCAGTTCTTC; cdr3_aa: CASSPVRTNEQFF
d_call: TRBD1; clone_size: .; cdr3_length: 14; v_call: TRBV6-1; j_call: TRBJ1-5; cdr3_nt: TGTGCCAGCAGCCGACAGGGGGCGCTTCCCGCGGGGCATTTT; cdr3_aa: CASSRQGALPAGHF
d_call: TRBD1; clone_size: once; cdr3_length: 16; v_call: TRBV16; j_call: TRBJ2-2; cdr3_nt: TGTGCCAGCAGCCAGACAGGGGGAACGAACACCGGGGAGCTGTTTTTT; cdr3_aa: CASSQTGGTNTGELFF
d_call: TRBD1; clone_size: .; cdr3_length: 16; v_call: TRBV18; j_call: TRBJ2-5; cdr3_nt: TGTGCCAGCTCACCACAGGGACAGGGTGCAGGAGAGACCCAGTACTTC; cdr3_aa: CASSPQGQGAGETQYF
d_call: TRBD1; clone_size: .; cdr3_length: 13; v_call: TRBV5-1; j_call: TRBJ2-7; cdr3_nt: TGCGCCAGCAGCTTGGCTACAGGGGACGAGCAGTACTTC; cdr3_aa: CASSLATGDEQYF
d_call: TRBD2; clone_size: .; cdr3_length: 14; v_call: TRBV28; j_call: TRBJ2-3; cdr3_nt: TGTGCCAGCAGTGCTAGCGGGAGAGTAGATACGCAGTATTTT; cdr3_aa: CASSASGRVDTQYF
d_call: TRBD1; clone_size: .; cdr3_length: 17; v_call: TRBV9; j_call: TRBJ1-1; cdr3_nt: TGTGCCAGCAGCCCTCGTGGCGGGAGGGGGCATGTGACTGAAGCTTTCTTT; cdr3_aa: CASSPRGGRGHVTEAFF
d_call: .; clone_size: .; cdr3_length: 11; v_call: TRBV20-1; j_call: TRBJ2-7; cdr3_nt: TGCAGTGCCCGGTCCGTCTACGAGCAGTACTTC; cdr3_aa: CSARSVYEQYF
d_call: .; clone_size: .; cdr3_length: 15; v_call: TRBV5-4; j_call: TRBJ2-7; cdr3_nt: TGTGCCAGCAGCTTGGGGGGGGTGGGTATGTACGAGCAGTACTTC; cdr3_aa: CASSLGGVGMYEQYF
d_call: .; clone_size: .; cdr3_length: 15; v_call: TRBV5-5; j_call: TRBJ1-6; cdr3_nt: TGTGCCAGCAGCCCGATCGACAGTCAAGGATCACCCCTCCACTTT; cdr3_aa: CASSPIDSQGSPLHF
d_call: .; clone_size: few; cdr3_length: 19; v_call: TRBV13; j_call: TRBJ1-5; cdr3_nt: TGTGCCAGCAGCCCAACGGGTAGCGGTCTGACACCATCCAATCAGCCCCAGCATTTT; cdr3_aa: CASSPTGSGLTPSNQPQHF
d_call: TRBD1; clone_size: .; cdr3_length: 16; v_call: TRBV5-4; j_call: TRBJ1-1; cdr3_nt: TGTGCCAGCAGCTTGGACAGGGGCCAAATCTACACTGAAGCTTTCTTT; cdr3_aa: CASSLDRGQIYTEAFF
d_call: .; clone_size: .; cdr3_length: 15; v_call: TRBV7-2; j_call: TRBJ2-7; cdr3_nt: TGTGCCAGCAGCTTGGGCCCTCCCAAAGGGGTCGAGCAGTACTTC; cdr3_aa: CASSLGPPKGVEQYF
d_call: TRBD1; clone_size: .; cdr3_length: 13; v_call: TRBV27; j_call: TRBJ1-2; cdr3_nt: TGTGCCAGCAGTTTAGGGACAGGGAACGGCTACACCTTC; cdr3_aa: CASSLGTGNGYTF
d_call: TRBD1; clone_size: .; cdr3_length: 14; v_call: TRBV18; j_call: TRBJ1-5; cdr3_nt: TGTGCCAGCTCCCGGGACAGTAGCAATCAGCCCCAGCATTTT; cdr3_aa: CASSRDSSNQPQHF
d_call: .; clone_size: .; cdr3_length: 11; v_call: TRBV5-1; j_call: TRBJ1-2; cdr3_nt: TGCGCCAGCAGCTTCAGGGATGGCTACACCTTC; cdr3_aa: CASSFRDGYTF
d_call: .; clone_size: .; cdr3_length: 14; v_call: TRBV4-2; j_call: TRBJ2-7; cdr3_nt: TGTGCCAGCAGCCAAGGGTGGGCAGGGGACGAGCAGTACTTC; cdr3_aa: CASSQGWAGDEQYF
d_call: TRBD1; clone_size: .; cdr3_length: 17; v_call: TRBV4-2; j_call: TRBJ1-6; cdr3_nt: TGTGCCAGCAGCCAAGGCGAAGGGACAGCGCAGAATTCACCCCTCCACTTT; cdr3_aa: CASSQGEGTAQNSPLHF
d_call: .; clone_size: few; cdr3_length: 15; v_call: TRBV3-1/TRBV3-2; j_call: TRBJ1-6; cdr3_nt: TGTGCCAGCAGCCTTAACAGGCAGGTTAATTCACCCCTCCACTTT; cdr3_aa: CASSLNRQVNSPLHF